Listed here are 4 T cell receptor beta chains from one sample, sequenced in a study of T cells in tuberculosis. The data were produced by immunoSEQ multiplex PCR, yet TCRdb's version contains in-frame clones alone and is incomplete. Among roughly 33,000 clones listed, approximately 90% were seen once. Specimen: PBMCs. These receptors came from a donor between 10 and 35 years old with latent tuberculosis or without tuberculosis infection.

In its sample, this clone was seen a few times. The chain couples TRBV5-5 to TRBJ2-3, with 8 bases that match TRBD1. The CDR3 runs 14 residues. In germline, CDR1 is SGHKS, CDR2 YYEKEE (reference sequence). With V trimmed by 1 base and J by 4 bases, 2 bases remained unmatched. This chain's CDR3 is CASSLQGAADTQYF. DNA of the CDR3: TGTGCCAGCAGCTTGCAGGGGGCGGCAGATACGCAGTATTTT.

The V call is TRBV11-3, the J call TRBJ2-7; a weak D match, TRBD2 (5 bases). Germline CDR1 and CDR2: SGHNT and YENEEA. This CDR3 contains 14 residues. V shed 0 bases and J shed 3 bases, with 9 bases lying between them. The CDR3 region is CASSLDLGGYEQYF. DNA for the CDR3: TGTGCCAGCAGCTTAGATCTAGGAGGCTACGAGCAGTACTTC.

The chain joins TRBV28 to TRBJ2-1; 7 nucleotides agree with TRBD1. Trimming removed 6 bases from V and 6 bases from J; junction bases left unmatched: 11. CDR1 is MDHEN, CDR2 SYDVKM, per germline. This CDR3 region has 15 residues. The CDR3 sequence is CASSTGTATVNEQFF. Written as DNA, the CDR3 is TGTGCCAGCAGCACCGGGACAGCGACGGTCAATGAGCAGTTCTTC.

This chain joins TRBV19 and TRBJ1-5; D ambiguous. Germline CDR1 is LNHDA and CDR2 is SQIVND (reference sequence). Trimming removed 4 bases at V and 4 bases at J, with 14 bases between. CDR3 length: 15 amino acids. This chain's CDR3 is CASSTLEVGNQPQHF. CDR3 sequence (DNA): TGTGCCAGTAGTACCCTCGAGGTAGGTAATCAGCCCCAGCATTTT. The full variable domain, with the rest looked up from reference TRBV19 and TRBJ1-5, is DGGITQSPKYLFRKEGQNVTLSCEQNLNHDAMYWYRQDPGQGLRLIYYSQIVNDFQKGDIAEGYSVSREKKESFPLTVTSAQKNPTAFYLCASSTLEVGNQPQHFGDGTRLSIL.